These 8 T cell receptor beta chains came from one sample sequenced in a study of identical twins. TCRdb re-called the 5' RACE reads with MiXCR, one entry per CDR3 protein. The sample holds approximately 700,000 distinct CDR3 sequences; around 6% are singletons and the top ten take around 2%. The material sequenced was naive T cells sorted from blood. The receptors shown here come from a man younger than 35 in good health.

There are many counts of this clonotype. The rearrangement joins TRBV25-1 to TRBJ2-4; no reliable D call. The CDR3 runs to 13 residues. The V gene lost 1 base and the J gene lost 4 bases, with 5 bases spanning the gap. CDR1 and CDR2 (germline): MGHDK, SYGVNS. As DNA, the CDR3 is TGTGCCAGCAGTGAATGGAAAAAAAACATTCAGTACTTC. Translated, it gives CASSEWKKNIQYF.

On this clonotype: The junction departs from germline at one end; a sequencing error may be responsible. The V gene is TRBV12-3 or TRBV12-4, the J gene TRBJ2-1; 7 nucleotides match TRBD2. The CDR3 covers 13 residues. CDR3 residues: CASSLAGGNERFF. Written as DNA, the CDR3 is TGTGCCAGCAGTTTAGCGGGGGGGAATGAGCGGTTCTTC.

This clonotype was counted ten times or more. The genes are TRBV20-1 and TRBJ2-1, with D perhaps TRBD2 (6 bases). CDR1 is DFQATT, CDR2 SNEGSKA, per germline (reference sequence). The CDR3 contains 15 residues. Trimming took 0 bases from V and 7 from J, leaving 16 bases between them. The CDR3 region is CSAREVTGVRNEQFF. The CDR3 DNA reads as TGCAGTGCTAGAGAAGTAACGGGAGTAAGGAATGAGCAGTTCTTC.

The chain employs TRBV3-1 and TRBJ2-1, with 13 nucleotides matching TRBD2. The V segment lost 3 bases and the J segment 3 bases; nucleotides outside the gene matches: 5. CDR1 and CDR2 (germline): LGHDT, YNNKEL (reference sequence). CDR3 size: 17 residues. The DNA of the CDR3 is TGTGCCAGCAGCCACCGGACTAGCGGGAGAAACTACAATGAGCAGTTCTTC. Translated, it gives CASSHRTSGRNYNEQFF.

The sample holds a few counts of this clonotype. The genes are TRBV2 and TRBJ2-1; 13 bases agree with TRBD2. Unmatched junction bases numbered 6, after V lost 6 bases and J lost 7 bases. The length of the CDR3 is 15 residues. Looked up from germline, CDR1 is SNHLY and CDR2 is FYNNEI. Here the CDR3 reads CASSGLAGAGNEQFF. The CDR3, as DNA: TGTGCCAGCAGCGGACTAGCGGGAGCTGGAAATGAGCAGTTCTTC.

The chain links TRBV5-1 to TRBJ2-7; maybe TRBD2 (5 bases). The CDR3 is 15 residues long. Germline CDR1 and CDR2: SGHRS and YFSETQ. The V end lost 4 bases, the J end lost 7 bases, and 21 bases lay between the germline ends. CDR3 region: CASSPYLGLSGEQYF. In DNA, the CDR3 is TGCGCCAGCAGCCCTTATCTAGGACTCAGTGGTGAGCAGTACTTC.

This clonotype was counted many times. This chain uses TRBV7-9 with TRBJ2-5, with TRBD2 identical over 8 bases. V lost 1 base, J lost 4 bases, and 5 bases stayed unmatched. The CDR3 has 15 residues. Germline V CDR1 and CDR2: SEHNR, FQNEAQ (reference sequence). CDR3 sequence: CASSLDSGTRETQYF. CDR3 in DNA: TGTGCCAGCAGCTTAGACTCCGGGACTAGAGAGACCCAGTACTTC.

This clonotype was found a few times. This chain links TRBV7-2 with TRBJ2-5; 7 bases fit TRBD2. Unmatched junction bases numbered 8, after V lost 5 bases and J lost 5 bases. The CDR3 spans 14 residues. Germline lookup yields CDR1 SGHTA and CDR2 FQGNSA. The CDR3 region has the DNA TGTGCCAGCAGCCGCCCGCGGGAGTGGGAGACCCAGTACTTC. Translating gives CASSRPREWETQYF.